A single sample gave rise to the 14 T cell receptor beta chains below, sequenced in a study of Graves' ophthalmopathy and Graves' hyperthyroidism. Amplification of the TCR beta CDR3 regions used RNA transcripts (as template). Scientists carried out first-round RT-PCR using HTBI primers and then a second-round multiplex PCR. TCRdb ran MiXCR on the multiplex PCR reads and lists one entry per CDR3 protein. The sample holds under 400,000 distinct CDR3 sequences, roughly 16% seen once. The sample was peripheral blood. These TCRs come from an adult man with Graves' ophthalmopathy.

This clonotype was observed many times. The gene calls are TRBV29-1 and TRBJ2-5; D possibly corresponds to TRBD1 (6 bases). CDR3 length: 14 residues. V gave up 3 bases and J gave up 4 bases, with 15 bases separating them. Germline values: CDR1 SQVTM, CDR2 ANQGSEA. CDR3 amino acids: CSVEADRTRETQYF. The DNA for the CDR3 is TGCAGCGTTGAGGCCGACAGGACGAGAGAGACCCAGTACTTC.

Ten or more counts support this clonotype. The chain combines TRBV6-2 or TRBV6-3 with TRBJ1-1; no clear D gene. The CDR3 spans 12 residues. Germline CDR1 and CDR2: MNHEY and SVGEGT. Trimming took 2 bases from V and 11 from J, leaving 12 bases between them. The CDR3 here is CASSYPSLGAFF. In DNA form, the CDR3 reads TGTGCCAGCAGTTACCCCTCATTGGGCGCTTTCTTT.

This clonotype was observed at least ten times. The genes are TRBV10-3 and TRBJ2-5; 7 bases line up with TRBD1. Germline-derived CDR1 and CDR2 are ENHRY and SYGVKD. V lost 10 bases, J lost 2 bases, and 10 bases stayed unmatched. The CDR3 has 14 residues. CDR3 sequence (DNA): TGTGCCACAAGAGAACCGGGACAGCAAGAGACCCAGTACTTC. This translates into CATREPGQQETQYF.

This clonotype was picked up many times. The J gene is TRBJ1-1, the V gene TRBV7-3; TRBD1 is a possible D gene (5 bases). The CDR3 sequence is 15 residues long. CDR1 SGHTA and CDR2 FQGTGA come from the germline V gene. V lost 2 bases to trimming and J lost 0 bases, with 10 bases between them. CDR3 bases: TGTGCCAGCAGCTTAGACGGGACGATGAACACTGAAGCTTTCTTT. As protein: CASSLDGTMNTEAFF.

CDR3 bases: TGTGCCAGCAGTACATATACCGGGACTAGCGTGAACACCGGGGAGCTGTTTTTT. Amino acids: CASSTYTGTSVNTGELFF. The gene calls are TRBV12-3 or TRBV12-4 and TRBJ2-2; 10 bases map to TRBD2. The trim removed 5 bases at V and 1 base at J, leaving 10 bases unmatched. The CDR3 spans 18 residues.

This clonotype appeared many times. This chain joins TRBV5-1 and TRBJ2-7; 11 nucleotides match TRBD2. Germline CDR1 reads SGHRS; CDR2 reads YFSETQ. The CDR3 runs 15 residues. V was pared by 3 bases and J by 3 bases, with 5 bases of the junction left unmatched. CDR3 nucleotides: TGCGCCAGCAGCTCAGGGACTAGCGGAATCTACGAGCAGTACTTC. Its protein product is CASSSGTSGIYEQYF.

This clonotype occurred many times. The CDR3 nucleotides read TGTGCTTATCAGGGAAGCAATCAGCCCCAGCATTTT. As protein: CAYQGSNQPQHF. This chain links TRBV30 with TRBJ1-5; D might be TRBD1 (5 bases). Germline CDR1 GTSNPN, CDR2 SVGIG (reference sequence). The CDR3 has 12 amino acids.

This clonotype was observed at least ten times. This chain's CDR3 is CASRVGGNQPQHF. The CDR3 coding sequence is TGTGCCAGCAGGGTTGGGGGCAATCAGCCCCAGCATTTT. J is TRBJ1-5 and V is TRBV6-2 or TRBV6-3; D not resolved. V lost 6 bases and J lost 2, with 8 bases in between. The V gene's germline CDR1 is MNHEY and CDR2 SVGEGT. This CDR3 is 13 amino acids long.

This clonotype was detected many times. This chain uses TRBV19 with TRBJ2-2; a weak D match, TRBD1 (5 bases). Trimming shortened V by 5 bases and J by 4 bases, and 26 bases separated the two germline ends. The length of the CDR3 is 19 residues. CDR1 and CDR2 (germline): LNHDA, SQIVND (reference sequence). The CDR3 here is CASSLRGTWGRLGTGELFF. CDR3 coding DNA: TGTGCCAGTAGTTTAAGGGGCACGTGGGGCCGTTTAGGCACCGGGGAGCTGTTTTTT.

In this sample, this clonotype turned up many times. The rearrangement joins TRBV18 to TRBJ1-1; weak D call: TRBD1 (5 bases). This CDR3 is 14 amino acids long. The germline V gene has CDR1 KGHSH and CDR2 LQKENI. V was trimmed by 3 bases and J by 4 bases, leaving 12 bases between them. The CDR3 loop is CASSPSRGTTEAFF. Written as DNA, the CDR3 is TGTGCCAGCTCACCCTCCCGGGGGACCACTGAAGCTTTCTTT.

This clonotype was counted ten times or more. This chain uses TRBV6-1 with TRBJ2-5; 9 positions match TRBD1. CDR1 and CDR2 from the germline V gene are MNHNS and SASEGT. After removal of 2 bases from V and 6 bases from J, the junction contained 7 bases not matched to a gene. The CDR3 is 15 residues long. In DNA form, the CDR3 reads TGTGCCAGCAGTGAATGGGGACAGGGAAGAAAGACCCAGTACTTC. Translation: CASSEWGQGRKTQYF.

The rearrangement joins TRBV20-1 to TRBJ2-7; either TRBD1 or TRBD2 may supply D (5 bases each). Germline-derived CDR1 and CDR2 are DFQATT and SNEGSKA (reference sequence). This CDR3 has 16 residues. V was shortened by 0 bases and J by 2 bases, with 17 bases between the two germline ends. CDR3 amino acids: CSARDDRDGPTYEQYF. The CDR3 region has the DNA TGCAGTGCTAGAGATGACCGGGACGGACCGACCTACGAGCAGTACTTC.

This clonotype came up many times. V and J are TRBV28 and TRBJ2-5; D is perhaps TRBD2 (6 bases). Germline values: CDR1 MDHEN, CDR2 SYDVKM. V was pared by 8 bases and J by 5 bases, with 21 bases between. The CDR3 consists of 15 residues. The CDR3 sequence: CASSNPMGEAETQYF. As DNA, the CDR3 is TGTGCCAGCTCAAACCCTATGGGGGAGGCGGAGACCCAGTACTTC.

The chain carries TRBV6-1 and TRBJ1-5; D is perhaps TRBD1 (5 bases). The CDR3 has 16 amino acids. Trimming shortened V by 6 bases and J by 0 bases, and 15 bases separated the two germline ends. Germline V gives CDR1 MNHNS, CDR2 SASEGT. For the CDR3, the DNA is TGTGCCAGCAGACTAACAGAGGGGATTAGCAATCAGCCCCAGCATTTT. This encodes CASRLTEGISNQPQHF.